A selection of T cell receptor beta chains follows, all from one sample in a study of cytomegalovirus exposure and HLA in healthy donors. Here immunoSEQ multiplex PCR was the method, and the copy in TCRdb shows in-frame clones only, minus some. Its clone listing holds roughly 190,000 clones. The sample was PBMCs. These receptors were obtained from a woman between 18 and 29 years old in good health and CMV-seropositive. Both conserved end residues are part of each CDR3. A D gene is named only where the DNA matches it firmly.

cdr3_aa: CASFRAGEFVNEQFF
cdr3_nt: TGTGCCAGCTTCAGAGCGGGAGAGTTTGTCAATGAGCAGTTCTTC
j_call: TRBJ2-1
v_call: TRBV2
d_call: TRBD2

cdr3_aa: CASRHLGTPDYEQYF
cdr3_nt: TGTGCCAGCAGACACCTCGGGACACCTGATTACGAGCAGTACTTC
j_call: TRBJ2-7
v_call: TRBV11-2
d_call: .

cdr3_aa: CASSLLPGEDNEQFF
cdr3_nt: TGCGCCAGCAGCTTGCTACCGGGAGAGGACAATGAGCAGTTCTTC
j_call: TRBJ2-1
v_call: TRBV5-1
d_call: .

cdr3_aa: CASSVEQGTYEQYF
cdr3_nt: TGTGCCAGCAGCGTAGAACAGGGGACCTACGAGCAGTACTTC
j_call: TRBJ2-7
v_call: TRBV9
d_call: TRBD1

cdr3_aa: CASTLEGTEAFF
cdr3_nt: TGTGCCAGCACCTTAGAGGGCACTGAAGCTTTCTTT
j_call: TRBJ1-1
v_call: TRBV6-6
d_call: .

cdr3_aa: CASSLAGGPNEQFF
cdr3_nt: TGCGCCAGCAGCTTAGCGGGGGGGCCCAATGAGCAGTTCTTC
j_call: TRBJ2-1
v_call: TRBV5-1
d_call: TRBD2

cdr3_aa: CASSYEGQGYGYTF
cdr3_nt: TGTGCCAGCAGTTACGAAGGACAGGGGTATGGCTACACCTTC
j_call: TRBJ1-2
v_call: TRBV6-5
d_call: TRBD1

cdr3_aa: CASSFRTGPFVTEAFF
cdr3_nt: TGTGCCAGCAGCTTCCGGACAGGGCCGTTTGTCACTGAAGCTTTCTTT
j_call: TRBJ1-1
v_call: TRBV5-5
d_call: TRBD1

cdr3_aa: CASSLGPQETQYF
cdr3_nt: TGTGCCAGCAGCTTGGGGCCCCAAGAGACCCAGTACTTC
j_call: TRBJ2-5
v_call: TRBV7-3
d_call: .

cdr3_aa: CASRLTSGTSYNEQFF
cdr3_nt: TGTGCCTCCCGACTGACTAGCGGGACATCCTACAATGAGCAGTTCTTC
j_call: TRBJ2-1
v_call: TRBV30
d_call: TRBD2

cdr3_aa: CASSPNRGGAETQYF
cdr3_nt: TGTGCCAGCAGCCCCAACCGCGGGGGGGCGGAGACCCAGTACTTC
j_call: TRBJ2-5
v_call: TRBV7-2
d_call: TRBD2

cdr3_aa: CASSLGQTTAYEQYF
cdr3_nt: TGCGCCAGCAGCTTAGGACAGACCACGGCCTACGAGCAGTACTTC
j_call: TRBJ2-7
v_call: TRBV5-1
d_call: .

cdr3_aa: CASSYSGHGYNEQFF
cdr3_nt: TGTGCCAGCAGTTACTCGGGGCACGGATACAATGAGCAGTTCTTC
j_call: TRBJ2-1
v_call: TRBV6-5
d_call: .

cdr3_aa: CASSGTQGRGGYTF
cdr3_nt: TGTGCCAGCAGCGGAACCCAGGGGAGGGGCGGCTACACCTTC
j_call: TRBJ1-2
v_call: TRBV7-2
d_call: .

cdr3_aa: CASNSRDRDGYTF
cdr3_nt: TGTGCCAGTAATTCACGAGACAGGGACGGCTACACCTTC
j_call: TRBJ1-2
v_call: TRBV19
d_call: TRBD1

cdr3_aa: CASSSLMTGGYGYTF
cdr3_nt: TGTGCCAGCAGTTCCCTGATGACAGGGGGCTATGGCTACACCTTC
j_call: TRBJ1-2
v_call: TRBV6-5
d_call: TRBD1

cdr3_aa: CASSPGPTGARVQPQHF
cdr3_nt: TGTGCCAGTAGTCCGGGCCCGACAGGGGCCAGGGTCCAGCCCCAGCATTTT
j_call: TRBJ1-5
v_call: TRBV19
d_call: TRBD1

cdr3_aa: CAWSATPGASGSNEQYF
cdr3_nt: TGTGCCTGGAGTGCTACCCCTGGCGCTAGCGGGAGTAACGAGCAGTACTTC
j_call: TRBJ2-7
v_call: TRBV30
d_call: TRBD2

cdr3_aa: CASRRTSGTDTQYF
cdr3_nt: TGTGCCAGCAGAAGGACTAGCGGGACGGATACGCAGTATTTT
j_call: TRBJ2-3
v_call: TRBV6-5
d_call: TRBD2

cdr3_aa: CSVVGRGASGNTIYF
cdr3_nt: TGCAGCGTTGTGGGCAGGGGGGCGTCTGGAAACACCATATATTTT
j_call: TRBJ1-3
v_call: TRBV29-1
d_call: TRBD1

cdr3_aa: CASSLGVVETQYF
cdr3_nt: TGCGCCAGCAGCCTAGGGGTGGTGGAGACCCAGTACTTC
j_call: TRBJ2-5
v_call: TRBV5-1
d_call: .

cdr3_aa: CSEKTGSSYNEQFF
cdr3_nt: TGCAGCGAAAAGACAGGTAGCTCCTACAATGAGCAGTTCTTC
j_call: TRBJ2-1
v_call: TRBV29-1
d_call: .

cdr3_aa: CSPLGNEQFF
cdr3_nt: TGCAGCCCCCTAGGTAATGAGCAGTTCTTC
j_call: TRBJ2-1
v_call: TRBV20-1
d_call: .

cdr3_aa: CASSFWASGGGSTDTQYF
cdr3_nt: TGTGCCAGCAGTTTTTGGGCTAGCGGGGGGGGTAGCACAGATACGCAGTATTTT
j_call: TRBJ2-3
v_call: TRBV28
d_call: TRBD2

cdr3_aa: CASSPRRERQTGELFF
cdr3_nt: TGTGCCAGTAGCCCACGGCGGGAGCGTCAGACCGGGGAGCTGTTTTTT
j_call: TRBJ2-2
v_call: TRBV19
d_call: TRBD2

cdr3_aa: CASSSMTAGIGGYTF
cdr3_nt: TGTGCCAGCAGCTCAATGACCGCAGGAATCGGAGGCTACACCTTC
j_call: TRBJ1-2
v_call: TRBV7-2
d_call: .

cdr3_aa: CSVEKGTTVNEQFF
cdr3_nt: TGCAGCGTTGAAAAAGGGACTACCGTTAATGAGCAGTTCTTC
j_call: TRBJ2-1
v_call: TRBV29-1
d_call: TRBD2

cdr3_aa: CAWSDWERTSGFYEQYF
cdr3_nt: TGTGCCTGGAGTGATTGGGAGAGGACTAGCGGCTTCTACGAGCAGTACTTC
j_call: TRBJ2-7
v_call: TRBV30
d_call: TRBD2

cdr3_aa: CASSAGGSNQPQHF
cdr3_nt: TGTGCCAGCAGTGCAGGGGGCAGTAATCAGCCCCAGCATTTT
j_call: TRBJ1-5
v_call: TRBV6-1
d_call: TRBD1

cdr3_aa: CASSPVAGAQETQYF
cdr3_nt: TGTGCCAGCAGCCCTGTCGCAGGGGCTCAAGAGACCCAGTACTTC
j_call: TRBJ2-5
v_call: TRBV7-7
d_call: .

cdr3_aa: CASSLASPFHNEQFF
cdr3_nt: TGTGCCAGCAGCTTAGCGTCCCCGTTCCACAATGAGCAGTTCTTC
j_call: TRBJ2-1
v_call: TRBV7-2
d_call: .

cdr3_aa: CASSFGGQRDQPQHF
cdr3_nt: TGTGCCAGTAGTTTCGGGGGGCAGCGGGATCAGCCCCAGCATTTT
j_call: TRBJ1-5
v_call: TRBV19
d_call: .

cdr3_aa: CASTGQGAYEQYF
cdr3_nt: TGTGCCAGCACCGGACAGGGGGCCTACGAGCAGTACTTC
j_call: TRBJ2-7
v_call: TRBV7-9
d_call: TRBD1

cdr3_aa: CASSRDRGDSPLHF
cdr3_nt: TGTGCCAGCAGCCGGGACAGGGGGGATTCACCCCTCCACTTT
j_call: TRBJ1-6
v_call: TRBV5-4
d_call: TRBD1

cdr3_aa: CASSLEDRVNTIYF
cdr3_nt: TGTGCCAGCAGCTTAGAGGACAGGGTGAACACCATATATTTT
j_call: TRBJ1-3
v_call: TRBV7-9
d_call: TRBD1

cdr3_aa: CAISESVIRGGRSGELFF
cdr3_nt: TGTGCCATCAGTGAGTCAGTGATCCGGGGGGGCCGGTCCGGGGAGCTGTTTTTT
j_call: TRBJ2-2
v_call: TRBV10-3
d_call: TRBD2

cdr3_aa: CASSLGGGTDTQYF
cdr3_nt: TGCGCCAGCAGCTTGGGCGGGGGAACAGATACGCAGTATTTT
j_call: TRBJ2-3
v_call: TRBV5-1
d_call: TRBD2

cdr3_aa: CASSLGRVVDDSGSGYGYTF
cdr3_nt: TGTGCCAGCAGCTTAGGCCGAGTCGTGGACGACAGTGGATCTGGCTATGGCTACACCTTC
j_call: TRBJ1-2
v_call: TRBV13
d_call: .

cdr3_aa: CATNRDYANEQFF
cdr3_nt: TGTGCCACCAACCGGGACTACGCTAATGAGCAGTTCTTC
j_call: TRBJ2-1
v_call: TRBV6-6
d_call: TRBD2

cdr3_aa: CASSLGQGGIGGYTF
cdr3_nt: TGTGCCAGCAGTTTGGGGCAGGGGGGAATAGGAGGCTACACCTTC
j_call: TRBJ1-2
v_call: TRBV27
d_call: TRBD1

cdr3_aa: CAWSETFTSEQYF
cdr3_nt: TGTGCCTGGAGTGAAACATTTACTAGCGAGCAGTACTTC
j_call: TRBJ2-7
v_call: TRBV30
d_call: .

cdr3_aa: CASSTTGLAGGRNTGELFF
cdr3_nt: TGTGCCAGCAGCACAACGGGACTAGCGGGGGGGAGGAACACCGGGGAGCTGTTTTTT
j_call: TRBJ2-2
v_call: TRBV7-8
d_call: TRBD2

cdr3_aa: CASSPRTDSYYGYTF
cdr3_nt: TGTGCCAGCAGCCCCCGGACAGATTCTTACTATGGCTACACCTTC
j_call: TRBJ1-2
v_call: TRBV9
d_call: .

cdr3_aa: CASRRTDTEAFF
cdr3_nt: TGTGCCAGTAGGCGGACAGACACTGAAGCTTTCTTT
j_call: TRBJ1-1
v_call: TRBV19
d_call: .

cdr3_aa: CASSQMAGGVPQHF
cdr3_nt: TGTGCCAGCAGCCAAATGGCAGGGGGAGTTCCCCAGCATTTT
j_call: TRBJ1-5
v_call: TRBV14
d_call: TRBD1

cdr3_aa: CASMGGNTPYEQYF
cdr3_nt: TGCGCCAGCATGGGGGGTAACACACCGTACGAGCAGTACTTC
j_call: TRBJ2-7
v_call: TRBV5-1
d_call: .